This T cell receptor beta chain was identified in a study of T cells in Graves' hyperthyroidism and ophthalmopathy. The wider study: Peripheral blood samples were taken at initial diagnosis, prior to any treatment.

Whole-study findings and limits: Blood held most thyroid clonotypes expanded above 0.001 frequency. The model made its ophthalmopathy prediction, and onset followed a median around 6.9 months later. Ophthalmopathy could be told apart from stable hyperthyroidism with a 13 V-J model.

The table lists this clonotype with many counts. What it binds is not known. The CDR3 regions of TCR beta were amplified from RNA transcripts. RT-PCR in the first round (using the HTBI primer set) targeted the TCR CDR3. In TCRdb, the multiplex PCR reads were re-called with MiXCR into one record per CDR3 protein. This sample has about 560,000 distinct CDR3 sequences, with over 15% found just once. Sequences were obtained from blood. The TCR originated in a woman in her late teens or twenties with Graves' hyperthyroidism.

CDR3 protein: CAWSVGLAGRDTQYF. The CDR3 DNA sequence: TGTGCCTGGAGTGTAGGACTAGCGGGAAGAGATACGCAGTATTTT. The genes are TRBV30 and TRBJ2-3; 12 bases are shared with TRBD2. The germline gives CDR1 GTSNPN, CDR2 SVGIG (reference sequence). The CDR3 contains 15 residues. V was clipped by 0 bases and J by 5 bases; unmatched bases: 3.